Listed here is a single T cell receptor (beta chain). Its antigen is not known. 300,000 to 350,000 cells per CD8+ T cell subset were flow-sorted in triplicate. The sample comes from a study of CXCR3-negative and CXCR3-positive naive CD8 T cells. CDR3 length: 12 amino acids. Study-level results: Hydrophobicity was higher for TRB CDR3s found in CXCR3-positive naive cells than in CXCR3-negative naive cells.

Researchers prepared the TRB cDNA libraries using 5' RACE with UMI labels. One entry per CDR3 protein, without DNA, is what TCRdb gives after re-calling the 5' RACE reads. The sample includes some 100,000 distinct CDR3 sequences. This chain connects TRBV12-3 or TRBV12-4 to TRBJ2-3; checking the TCRdb D call of TRBD2 is not possible without DNA. The sample was naive CXCR3+ CD8+ T cells from blood. Stated subset: CD45RO-CCR7+CD27+CD95- naive CD8+ T cells expressing CXCR3 (TNR3+). The receptor comes from a human donor in good health. Some clones in this sample may be carry-over from other donors' samples. This CDR3 is CASGGATDTQYF.